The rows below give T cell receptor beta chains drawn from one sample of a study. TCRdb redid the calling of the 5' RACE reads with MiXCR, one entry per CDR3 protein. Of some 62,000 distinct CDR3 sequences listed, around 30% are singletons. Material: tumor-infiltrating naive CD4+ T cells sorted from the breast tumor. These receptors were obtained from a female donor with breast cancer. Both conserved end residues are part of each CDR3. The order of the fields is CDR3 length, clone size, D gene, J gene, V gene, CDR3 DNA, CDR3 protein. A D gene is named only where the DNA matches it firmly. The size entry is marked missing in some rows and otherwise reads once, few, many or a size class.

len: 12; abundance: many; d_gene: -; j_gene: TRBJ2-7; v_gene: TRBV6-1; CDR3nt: TGTGCCAGCGGGGATAGGACTTACGAGCAGTACTTC; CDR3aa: CASGDRTYEQYF
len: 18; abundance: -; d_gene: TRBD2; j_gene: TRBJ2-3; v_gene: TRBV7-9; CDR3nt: TGTGCCAGCAGGGAGCGGGGGGGCCTTCAGCGTTCTGCAGATACGCAGTATTTT; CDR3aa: CASRERGGLQRSADTQYF
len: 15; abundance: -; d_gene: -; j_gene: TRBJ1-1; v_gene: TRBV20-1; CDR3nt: TGCAGTGCTAGAGATCCCGGGAGGTTGTCAGGTGTAGCTTTCTTT; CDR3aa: CSARDPGRLSGVAFF
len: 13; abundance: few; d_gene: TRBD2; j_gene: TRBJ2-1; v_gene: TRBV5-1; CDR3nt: TGCGCCAGCAGCTTAGGCGGGAGTGATGAGCAGTTCTTC; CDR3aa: CASSLGGSDEQFF
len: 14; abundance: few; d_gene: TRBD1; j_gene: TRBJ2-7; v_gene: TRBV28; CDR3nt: TGTGCCAGCAGTATACGCAGGGGGCATGACGAGCAGTACTTC; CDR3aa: CASSIRRGHDEQYF
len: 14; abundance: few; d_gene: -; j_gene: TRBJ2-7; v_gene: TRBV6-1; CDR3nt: TGTGCCAGCAGTGTAAGCACCCAGGGATCCGAGCAGTACTTC; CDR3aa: CASSVSTQGSEQYF
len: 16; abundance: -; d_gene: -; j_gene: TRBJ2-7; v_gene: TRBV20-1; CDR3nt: TGCAGTGCTAGAGTAGGCCAGGGGATAGGCTCCTACGAGCAGTACTTC; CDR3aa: CSARVGQGIGSYEQYF
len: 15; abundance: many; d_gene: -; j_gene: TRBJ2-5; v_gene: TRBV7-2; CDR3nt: TGTGCCAGCAGCTTTAACAAGGGGTCTGGGGAGACCCAGTACTTC; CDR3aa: CASSFNKGSGETQYF
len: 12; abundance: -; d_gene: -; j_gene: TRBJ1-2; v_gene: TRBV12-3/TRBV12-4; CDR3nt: TGTGCCAGCAATCTCCAGAGTTCACCTACGCACTTC; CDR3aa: CASNLQSSPTHF
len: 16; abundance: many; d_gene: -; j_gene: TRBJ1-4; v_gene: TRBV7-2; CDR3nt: TGTGCCAGCAGCTTAAATACAGCCCCCGACCGTGAAAAACTGTTTTTT; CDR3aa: CASSLNTAPDREKLFF
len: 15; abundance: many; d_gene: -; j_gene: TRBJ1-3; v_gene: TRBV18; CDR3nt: TGTGCCAGCTCACCAAATCACCGCTCTGGAAACACCATATATTTT; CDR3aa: CASSPNHRSGNTIYF
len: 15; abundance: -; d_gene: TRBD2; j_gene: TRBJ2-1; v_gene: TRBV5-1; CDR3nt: TGCGCCAGCAGCGCGGGACTAGCCGCCTACAATGAGCAGTTCTTC; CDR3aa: CASSAGLAAYNEQFF
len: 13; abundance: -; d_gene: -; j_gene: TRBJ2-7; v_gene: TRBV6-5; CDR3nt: TGTGCCAGCAGTTATTCCAGCTTCTACGAGCAGTACTTC; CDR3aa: CASSYSSFYEQYF
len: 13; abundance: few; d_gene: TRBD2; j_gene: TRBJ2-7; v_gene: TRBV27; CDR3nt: TGTGCCAGCAGTCGGGGACTAGCGGGAGATCAGTACTTC; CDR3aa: CASSRGLAGDQYF
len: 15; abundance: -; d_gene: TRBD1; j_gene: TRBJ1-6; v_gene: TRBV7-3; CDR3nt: TGTGCCAGCAGCTTAACGGGACAGGGTAGATCACCCCTCCACTTT; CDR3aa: CASSLTGQGRSPLHF
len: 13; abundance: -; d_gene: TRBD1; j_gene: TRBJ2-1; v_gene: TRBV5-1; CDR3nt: TGCGCCAGCAGCTCAAACAGGGGGAATGAGCAGTTCTTC; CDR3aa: CASSSNRGNEQFF
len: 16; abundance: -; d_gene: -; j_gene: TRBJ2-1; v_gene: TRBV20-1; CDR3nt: TGCAGTGCTAGAGCCTTACAGGGACAAATGAATGATGAGCAGTTCTTC; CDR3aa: CSARALQGQMNDEQFF
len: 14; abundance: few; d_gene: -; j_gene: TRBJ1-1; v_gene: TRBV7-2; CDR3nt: TGTGCCAGCAGCCGCAGGGACATGAACACTGAAGCTTTCTTT; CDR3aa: CASSRRDMNTEAFF
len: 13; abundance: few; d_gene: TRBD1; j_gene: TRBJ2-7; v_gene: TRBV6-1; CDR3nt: TGTGCCAGCCGCCGGGACAGGGATAGCGAGCAGTACTTC; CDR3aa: CASRRDRDSEQYF
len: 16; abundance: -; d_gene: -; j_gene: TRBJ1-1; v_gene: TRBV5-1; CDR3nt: TGCGCCAGCAGCTTAACCGCCGGGACGGAGAACACTGAAGCTTTCTTT; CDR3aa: CASSLTAGTENTEAFF
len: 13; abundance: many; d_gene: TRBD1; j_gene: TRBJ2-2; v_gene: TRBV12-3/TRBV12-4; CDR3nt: TGTGCCAGCAGCCCGACAGGGTTCGGGGAGCTGTTTTTT; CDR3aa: CASSPTGFGELFF
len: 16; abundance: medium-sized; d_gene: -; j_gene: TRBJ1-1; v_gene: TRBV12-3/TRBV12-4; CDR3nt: TGTGCCAGCAGTCTGGACGCGGGGGGTGGTGACACTGAAGCTTTCTTT; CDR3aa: CASSLDAGGGDTEAFF
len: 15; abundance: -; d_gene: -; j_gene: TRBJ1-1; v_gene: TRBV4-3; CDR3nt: TGCGCCAGCAGCCGGGGAGACAGGCAAACCACTGAAGCTTTCTTT; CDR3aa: CASSRGDRQTTEAFF
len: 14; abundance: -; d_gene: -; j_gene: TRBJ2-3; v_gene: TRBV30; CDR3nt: TGTGCCTGGAGTACGGGTTCTAGCACAGATACGCAGTATTTT; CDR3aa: CAWSTGSSTDTQYF
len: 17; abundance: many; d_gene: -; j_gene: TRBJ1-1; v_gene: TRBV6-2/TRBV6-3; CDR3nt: TGTGCCAGCAGTTACTCGTCGTTTGGACAAGAGAACACTGAAGCTTTCTTT; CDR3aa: CASSYSSFGQENTEAFF
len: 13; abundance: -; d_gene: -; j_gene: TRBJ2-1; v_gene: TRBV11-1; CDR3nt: TGTGCCAGCAGCTCTCACTATAATAATGAGCAGTTCTTC; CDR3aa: CASSSHYNNEQFF
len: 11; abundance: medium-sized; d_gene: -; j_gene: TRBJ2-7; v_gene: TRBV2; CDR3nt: TGTGCCAGCAGCTGGGCGGACGAGCAGTACTTC; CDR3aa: CASSWADEQYF
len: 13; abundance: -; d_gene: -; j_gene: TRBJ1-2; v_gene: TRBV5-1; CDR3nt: TGCGCCAGCAGACCCGACAGAAACTATGGCTACACCTTC; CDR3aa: CASRPDRNYGYTF
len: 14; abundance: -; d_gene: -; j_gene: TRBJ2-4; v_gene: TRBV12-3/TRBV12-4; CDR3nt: TGTGCCAGCAGTTTACAGGGTTTTTCGGACATTCAGTACTTC; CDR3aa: CASSLQGFSDIQYF
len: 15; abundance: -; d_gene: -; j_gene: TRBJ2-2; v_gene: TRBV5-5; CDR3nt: TGTGCCAGCCAAGGGACGGGGGCAGGGACCGGGGAGCTGTTTTTT; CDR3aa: CASQGTGAGTGELFF
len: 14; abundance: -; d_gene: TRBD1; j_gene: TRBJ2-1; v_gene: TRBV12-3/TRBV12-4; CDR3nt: TGTGCCAGCAGTTCACAGGGGGCGAATGATGAGCAGTTCTTC; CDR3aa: CASSSQGANDEQFF
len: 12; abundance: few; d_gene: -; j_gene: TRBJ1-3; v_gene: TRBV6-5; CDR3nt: TGTGCCAGCAGTTCCCCCCAACGCACCATATATTTT; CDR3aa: CASSSPQRTIYF
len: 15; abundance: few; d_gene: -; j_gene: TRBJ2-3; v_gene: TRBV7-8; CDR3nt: TGTGCCAGCAGCTTAGCGGGGGCCATCACAGATACGCAGTATTTT; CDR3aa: CASSLAGAITDTQYF
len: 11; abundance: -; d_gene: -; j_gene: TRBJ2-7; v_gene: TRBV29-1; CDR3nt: TGCAGCGTTTCCACAGGGCTAGAGCAGTACTTC; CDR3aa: CSVSTGLEQYF
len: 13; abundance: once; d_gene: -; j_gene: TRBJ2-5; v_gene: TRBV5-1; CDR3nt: TGCGCCAGCAGCTTGCGGGGGCGGGAGACCCAGTACTTC; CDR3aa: CASSLRGRETQYF
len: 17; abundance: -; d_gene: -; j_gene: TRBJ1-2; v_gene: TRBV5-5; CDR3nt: TGTGCCAGCAGCCAGACAGGCGGAGGTCTAGCTAACTATGGCTACACCTTC; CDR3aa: CASSQTGGGLANYGYTF
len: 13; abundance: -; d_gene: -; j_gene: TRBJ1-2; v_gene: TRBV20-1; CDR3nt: TGCAGTGCTAGAGACAGCTATGCGGATGGCTACACCTTC; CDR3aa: CSARDSYADGYTF
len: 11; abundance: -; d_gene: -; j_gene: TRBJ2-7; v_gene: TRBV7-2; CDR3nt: TGTGCCAGCAGCTTTTCCTACGAGCAGTACTTC; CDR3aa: CASSFSYEQYF
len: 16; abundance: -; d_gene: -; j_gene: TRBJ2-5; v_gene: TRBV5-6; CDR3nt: TGTGCCAGCAGCCGGGACGGGACTCCAGTCCAAGAGACCCAGTACTTC; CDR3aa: CASSRDGTPVQETQYF
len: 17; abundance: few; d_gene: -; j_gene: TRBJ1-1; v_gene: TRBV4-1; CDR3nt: TGCGCCAGCAGCCGGATCTCCTGGGGGTCGGGAGCCGCTGAAGCTTTCTTT; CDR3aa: CASSRISWGSGAAEAFF
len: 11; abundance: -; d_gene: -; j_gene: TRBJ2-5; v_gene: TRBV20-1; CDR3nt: TGCAGTGTGGCTCCCCCAGAGACCCAGTACTTC; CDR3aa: CSVAPPETQYF
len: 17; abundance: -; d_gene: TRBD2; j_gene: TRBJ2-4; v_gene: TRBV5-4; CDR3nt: TGTGCCTGCAGCTTGGCCCCTAGCGGGAGGGCCTCGGGCATTCAGTACTTC; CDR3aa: CACSLAPSGRASGIQYF
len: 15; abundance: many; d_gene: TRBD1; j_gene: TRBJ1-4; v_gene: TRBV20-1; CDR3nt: TGCAGTGCTAGAGACGCCACAGGGGTGGATGAAAAACTGTTTTTT; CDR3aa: CSARDATGVDEKLFF
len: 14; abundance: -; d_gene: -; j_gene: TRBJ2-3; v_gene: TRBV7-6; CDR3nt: TGTGCCAGCAGCTTATCGCACCAGTCAGATACGCAGTATTTT; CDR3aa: CASSLSHQSDTQYF
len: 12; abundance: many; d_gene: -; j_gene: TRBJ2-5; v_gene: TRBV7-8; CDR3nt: TGTGCCAGCAGCCGGCTCCAAGAGACCCAGTACTTC; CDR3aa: CASSRLQETQYF